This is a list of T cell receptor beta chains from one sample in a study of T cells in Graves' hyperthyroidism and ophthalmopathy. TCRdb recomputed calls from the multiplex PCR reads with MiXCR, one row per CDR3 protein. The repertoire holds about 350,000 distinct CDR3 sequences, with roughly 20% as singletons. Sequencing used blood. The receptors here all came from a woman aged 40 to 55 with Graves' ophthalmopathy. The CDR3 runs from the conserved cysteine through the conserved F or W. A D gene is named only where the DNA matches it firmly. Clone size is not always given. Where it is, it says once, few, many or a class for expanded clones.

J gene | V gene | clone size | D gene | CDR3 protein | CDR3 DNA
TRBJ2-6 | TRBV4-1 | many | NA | CASSQKGHTSGANVLTF | TGCGCCAGCAGCCAAAAAGGGCATACCTCTGGGGCCAACGTCCTGACTTTC
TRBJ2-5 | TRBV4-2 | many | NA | CASTQGIETQYF | TGTGCCAGCACACAGGGAATAGAGACCCAGTACTTC
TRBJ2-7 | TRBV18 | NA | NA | CASSPPGRAGTYEQYF | TGTGCCAGCTCACCACCGGGCAGGGCTGGCACCTACGAGCAGTACTTC
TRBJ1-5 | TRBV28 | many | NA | CASSFGGAISNQPQHF | TGTGCCAGCAGTTTCGGAGGGGCGATAAGCAATCAGCCCCAGCATTTT
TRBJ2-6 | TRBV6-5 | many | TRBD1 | CASSPRQGGANVLTF | TGTGCCAGCAGCCCACGACAGGGGGGGGCCAACGTCCTGACTTTC
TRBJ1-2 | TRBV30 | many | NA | CAWSFQGSGYTF | TGTGCCTGGAGTTTTCAGGGATCTGGCTACACCTTC
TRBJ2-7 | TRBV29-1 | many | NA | CSVEKDSSYEQYF | TGCAGCGTTGAAAAGGACAGCTCCTACGAGCAGTACTTC
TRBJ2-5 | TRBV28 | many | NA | CASSFPLANQETQYF | TGTGCCAGCAGTTTCCCCCTAGCGAACCAAGAGACCCAGTACTTC
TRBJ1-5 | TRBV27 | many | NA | CASSEIRNQPQHF | TGTGCCAGCAGCGAAATTAGGAACCAGCCCCAGCATTTT
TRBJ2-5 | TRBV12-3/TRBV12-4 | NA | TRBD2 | CASSLELAGGETQYF | TGTGCCAGCAGTTTAGAACTAGCGGGAGGAGAGACCCAGTACTTC
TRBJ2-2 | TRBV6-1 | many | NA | CASSSPGQGTGELFF | TGTGCCAGCAGCTCCCCTGGGCAGGGTACCGGGGAGCTGTTTTTT
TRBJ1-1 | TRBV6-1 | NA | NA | CASSDTDRSGAEAFF | TGTGCCAGCAGTGACACCGACAGGTCCGGGGCTGAAGCTTTCTTT
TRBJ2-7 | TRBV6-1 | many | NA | CASRAAGTYEQYF | TGTGCCAGCCGGGCGGCAGGGACCTACGAGCAGTACTTC
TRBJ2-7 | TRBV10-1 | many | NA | CASSEYGNSYEQYF | TGCGCCAGCAGTGAGTATGGGAACTCCTACGAGCAGTACTTC
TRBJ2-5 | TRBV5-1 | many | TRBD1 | CASSARTGLETQYF | TGCGCCAGCAGCGCCAGGACAGGGCTGGAGACCCAGTACTTC
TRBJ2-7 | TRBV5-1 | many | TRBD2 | CASSTTTSGTYEQYF | TGCGCCAGCAGCACCACGACTAGCGGGACCTACGAGCAGTACTTC
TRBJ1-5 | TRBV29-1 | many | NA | CSVRTGEGNQPQHF | TGCAGCGTTCGGACGGGGGAAGGCAATCAGCCCCAGCATTTT
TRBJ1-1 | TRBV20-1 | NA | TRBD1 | CSAGGQGAEAFF | TGCAGTGCAGGCGGACAGGGGGCTGAAGCTTTCTTT
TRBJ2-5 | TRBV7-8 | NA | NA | CASSLLEQETQYF | TGTGCCAGCAGCTTACTAGAACAGGAGACCCAGTACTTC
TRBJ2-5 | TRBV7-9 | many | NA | CASSLYPGETQYF | TGTGCCAGCAGCTTATACCCGGGAGAGACCCAGTACTTC
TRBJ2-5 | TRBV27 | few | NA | CASSFTGRGETQYF | TGTGCCAGCAGTTTTACAGGGCGAGGGGAGACCCAGTACTTC
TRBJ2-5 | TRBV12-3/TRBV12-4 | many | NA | CASSPTGRETQYF | TGTGCCAGCAGTCCCACAGGGAGGGAGACCCAGTACTTC